These 7 T cell receptor beta chains share one sample of origin, sequenced in a study of human T cells and chemical hapten exposure (TCRdb year 2021). Sample time point, as interpreted from the label and publication: patch test 3, about 24 weeks after DPC sensitization. The sample's treatment or condition label is to be understood as: therapeutic diphenylcyclopropenone sensitization with weekly scalp DPC. Libraries were made using RACE. The instrument was a NextSeq 500. TCRdb passed the public sequencing reads through fastp at Q25 and MiXCR, retaining productive beta sequences. CDR3 protein duplicates are merged, each entry listing the most common genes and DNA. The sample records about 84,000 distinct CDR3 sequences, approximately 11% of which are singletons. The ten top clones hold approximately 3.5% of the sample. The sequencing here drew on whole blood, taken in connection with sensitization to the hapten diphenylcyclopropenone (DPC). These receptors all come from a woman aged 45-60 years with alopecia areata. Some clones in this sample may be carry-over from other donors' samples.

Of note for this clonotype: Since the CDR3 does not end with the conserved phenylalanine or tryptophan, this likely comes from a read error. This sequence joins TRBV10-3 and TRBJ2-7, with D possibly matching TRBD2 (6 bases). This CDR3 spans 15 amino acids. V was cut by 3 bases and J by 2 bases, with 14 bases left in between. Germline-derived CDR1 and CDR2 are ENHRY and SYGVKD. For the CDR3, the DNA is TGTGCCATCAGTGACTCGGGGCGGGGTACCTACGAGCAGTACTCC. Translated: CAISDSGRGTYEQYS.

This clonotype has more than one count but fewer than ten. The chain has TRBV5-1 and TRBJ2-1; TRBD1 might be the D (6 bases). Trimming removed 3 bases at V and 5 bases at J, with 12 bases between. Germline CDR1 and CDR2: SGHRS and YFSETQ. This CDR3 has 14 residues. CDR3 bases: TGCGCCAGCAGCTCAGGCACAGGGAACAATGAGCAGTTCTTC. Its translation is CASSSGTGNNEQFF.

Only a few counts were recorded for this clonotype. The V call is TRBV7-6, the J call TRBJ2-7, with unresolved D. This CDR3 has 13 amino acids. Trimming cost V 5 bases and J 4 bases, with 12 bases left between them. Germline CDR1 SGHVS, CDR2 FNYEAQ. CDR3 DNA sequence: TGTGCCAGCAGCCCAAAGGTGGAGTACGAGCAGTACTTC. Its translation: CASSPKVEYEQYF.

This clonotype was recorded many times. The genes are TRBV6-5 and TRBJ2-3, with 7 nucleotides matching TRBD1. The CDR3 loop spans 15 amino acids. Losses at the gene ends were 6 bases for V and 6 bases for J; bases not matched to a gene: 12. Germline V lookup: CDR1 MNHEY, CDR2 SVGAGI. The CDR3 region is CASRQTGAARDTQYF. The CDR3 DNA reads TGTGCCAGCAGGCAAACAGGGGCCGCCCGGGATACGCAGTATTTT.

This clonotype was seen many times. The chain couples TRBV20-1 to TRBJ1-1; D is possibly TRBD1 (6 bases). The germline V and J ends were trimmed by 4 bases and 0 bases, with 12 bases remaining between them. This CDR3 is 14 amino acids long. Per the germline V gene, CDR1 is DFQATT and CDR2 is SNEGSKA (reference sequence). As DNA, the CDR3 is TGCAGTGCTATTAACAGGGCCATGAACACTGAAGCTTTCTTT. Translation gives CSAINRAMNTEAFF.

This clonotype was counted at least ten times. The chain joins TRBV2 to TRBJ2-5, with 9 bases fitting TRBD2. CDR1 is SNHLY, CDR2 FYNNEI, per germline. The junction had 10 bases not matched to a gene; V was cut back by 6 bases and J by 5 bases. The length of the CDR3 is 15 residues. The CDR3 protein is CASSVSGSREETQYF. The CDR3 nucleotides read TGTGCCAGCAGCGTTAGCGGGAGTCGGGAGGAGACCCAGTACTTC.

This clonotype was seen at least ten times. The chain uses TRBV13 and TRBJ1-2; D is uncertain. This CDR3 comprises 14 residues. Germline CDR1 PRHDT, CDR2 FYEKMQ (reference sequence). V lost 0 bases, J lost 8 bases, and 13 bases lay in between. CDR3 loop: CASSLGHILWGYTF. The CDR3, as DNA: TGTGCCAGCAGCTTAGGACACATCTTATGGGGCTACACCTTC. Full variable domain (missing parts from reference TRBV13 and TRBJ1-2): AAGVIQSPRHLIKEKRETATLKCYPIPRHDTVYWYQQGPGQDPQFLISFYEKMQSDKGSIPDRFSAQQFSDYHSELNMSSLELGDSALYFCASSLGHILWGYTFGSGTRLTVV.